This TCR beta chain was captured by sequencing in a study of shared clonotypes between healthy human individuals. V gave up 6 bases and J gave up 8 bases, with 17 bases separating them. Germline V gene lookup returns CDR1 LNHDA and CDR2 SQIVND (reference sequence). This CDR3 has 14 residues. The data were produced by immunoSEQ multiplex PCR, yet TCRdb's version contains in-frame clones alone and is incomplete. The data show some 790,000 clones, with around 77% seen just once and around 1.7% held by the top ten. CD45RA-negative memory and CD45RA+ naive subsets were split from the CD4+ cells. The receptor's source is a woman in her twenties or thirties in good health. The rearrangement joins TRBV19 to TRBJ2-1; D perhaps matches TRBD1 (5 bases). The sample taken for sequencing was memory CD4+ T cells sorted from blood. Subset of the sample: CD45RA-negative fraction. CDR3 in amino acids: CASRDTVRGYEQFF. The CDR3 nucleotides are TGTGCCAGTAGAGACACAGTTAGGGGCTATGAGCAGTTCTTC.